These 25 T cell receptor beta chains came from one sample sequenced in a study of human thymus T cells. Surgeons resected thymus tissue during corrective heart surgery. The table came from immunoSEQ multiplex PCR; TCRdb's copy has only in-frame clones and leaves some out. This table holds some 78,000 clones, nearly 98% found once. What was sequenced was thymus tissue. The receptor source for this set is a boy in the first two years of life with a congenital heart defect but otherwise immunologically healthy.

V usage is TRBV19 and J usage is TRBJ1-3, with 8 nucleotides matching TRBD1. Trimming took 10 bases from V and 4 from J; bases not matched to a gene: 12. Germline V gene lookup returns CDR1 LNHDA and CDR2 SQIVND (reference sequence). The CDR3 length is 15 residues. CDR3 amino acids: CATLGQEGEGNTIYF. The CDR3 nucleotides read TGTGCCACCTTGGGACAGGAAGGTGAAGGAAACACCATATATTTT.

The rearrangement links TRBV5-8 to TRBJ1-2, with D hard to call. The germline V gene has CDR1 SGHTS and CDR2 YDEGEE. This CDR3 has 16 residues. V lost 0 bases to trimming and J lost 3 bases, with 15 bases between them. In nucleotides, the CDR3 is TGTGCCAGCAGCTTGGCCAGTGACACCTCTCACTATGGCTACACCTTC. Protein product: CASSLASDTSHYGYTF.

This chain connects TRBV15 to TRBJ2-7, with TRBD1 identical over 9 bases. V trimming: 2 bases; J trimming: 9 bases; junction bases outside the gene matches: 23. Germline values: CDR1 LNHNV, CDR2 YYDKDF (reference sequence). The CDR3 is made up of 19 amino acids. Written as DNA, the CDR3 is TGTGCCACCAGCAGACAGGTGTCGTCCAACCCGGGACAGGGAGGTAGGCAGTACTTC. Residues: CATSRQVSSNPGQGGRQYF.

Written as DNA, the CDR3 is TGTGCCAGCAGTGCTAGGGGGCAGTCCTACGAGCAGTACTTC. This translates into CASSARGQSYEQYF. The chain is built from TRBV6-1 and TRBJ2-7; 7 nucleotides line up with TRBD1. V lost 4 bases and J lost 1; bases outside the gene matches: 4. The germline V gene encodes CDR1 MNHNS and CDR2 SASEGT. The length of the CDR3 is 14 residues.

The chain links TRBV9 to TRBJ1-1, with TRBD1 matching over 7 bases. Losses at the gene ends were 3 bases for V and 1 base for J; bases not matched to a gene: 3. The germline gives CDR1 SGDLS, CDR2 YYNGEE. The CDR3 loop spans 14 amino acids. CDR3 loop: CASSGTGANTEAFF. DNA of the CDR3: TGTGCCAGCAGCGGGACAGGTGCGAACACTGAAGCTTTCTTT.

V usage is TRBV2 and J usage is TRBJ1-4, with D unclear. Trimming cost V 7 bases and J 0 bases, with 9 bases left between them. The V gene's germline CDR1 is SNHLY and CDR2 FYNNEI. CDR3 length equals 14 residues. CDR3 bases: TGTGCCAGCATGCCTCACGCAACTAATGAAAAACTGTTTTTT. It specifies CASMPHATNEKLFF.

The chain has TRBV11-2 and TRBJ2-7; a weak D match, TRBD2 (6 bases). CDR3 length: 16 amino acids. Germline CDR1 is SGHAT and CDR2 is FQNNGV. The V and J ends lost 0 bases and 4 bases respectively, with 16 bases between them. Written as DNA, the CDR3 is TGTGCCAGCAGCTTAGATCCTCGCGGGGAGATATACGAGCAGTACTTC. This sequence encodes CASSLDPRGEIYEQYF.

The chain is built from TRBV14 and TRBJ2-1; TRBD1 matches at 7 bases. CDR3 length equals 16 residues. Germline V lookup: CDR1 SGHDN, CDR2 FVKESK. V trimming: 5 bases; J trimming: 7 bases; junction bases outside the gene matches: 14. The chain's CDR3 is CASSSPLGQGVNEQFF. The DNA for the CDR3 is TGTGCCAGCAGCTCTCCCCTGGGGCAGGGGGTTAATGAGCAGTTCTTC.

V gene TRBV7-9 combines with J gene TRBJ1-5, with TRBD1 matching over 7 bases. The CDR3 totals 16 residues. The V segment lost 8 bases and the J segment 1 base; nucleotides outside the gene matches: 11. Germline V lookup: CDR1 SEHNR, CDR2 FQNEAQ (reference sequence). The CDR3 here is CASPLTDRFSNQPQHF. As DNA, the CDR3 is TGTGCCAGCCCTTTGACGGACAGGTTCAGCAATCAGCCCCAGCATTTT.

The chain links TRBV23-1 to TRBJ2-7, with 11 bases lining up with TRBD1. TRBV23-1 falls under the ORF class, with uncertain function. V dropped 2 bases and J dropped 5; count of bases not matched to a gene: 17. The CDR3 is made up of 19 amino acids. CDR3 in amino acids: CASSQPGGQGENRGNEQYF. CDR3 in DNA: TGCGCCAGCAGTCAACCGGGGGGACAGGGGGAAAATCGGGGAAACGAGCAGTACTTC.

In this sample, this clone turned up a few times. V usage is TRBV28 and J usage is TRBJ1-2; 8 bases align to TRBD1. Germline V gene lookup returns CDR1 MDHEN and CDR2 SYDVKM. Losses at the gene ends were 5 bases for V and 4 bases for J; bases not matched to a gene: 18. The CDR3 is 18 amino acids. CDR3 loop: CASSPRQHWGTGVYGYTF. The CDR3 DNA reads as TGTGCCAGCAGTCCGCGACAACACTGGGGGACAGGCGTCTATGGCTACACCTTC.

The rearrangement uses TRBV4-1 and TRBJ2-5; the D is unclear. With 1 base removed from V and 6 bases from J, the gap between germline ends came to 15 bases. The length of the CDR3 is 15 residues. Germline V gene lookup returns CDR1 MGHRA and CDR2 YSYEKL. The CDR3 DNA is TGCGCCAGCAGCCAAGGACCGAACCTAAAAAAGACCCAGTACTTC. Protein product: CASSQGPNLKKTQYF.

The genes are TRBV7-2 and TRBJ2-5; TRBD2 matches 10 bases. Germline trimming cut 5 bases from V and 5 bases from J; bases unmatched to any gene: 8. Looked up from germline, CDR1 is SGHTA and CDR2 is FQGNSA. There are 15 residues in the CDR3. CDR3 nucleotide sequence: TGTGCCAGCAGCGTTCTCCTAGCGGGGGAGGAGACCCAGTACTTC. Its protein product is CASSVLLAGEETQYF.

This chain links TRBV11-2 with TRBJ2-7; 7 bases are a match to TRBD1. Germline trimming cut 2 bases from V and 5 bases from J; bases unmatched to any gene: 3. CDR3 size: 13 residues. Germline V CDR1 and CDR2: SGHAT, FQNNGV. The CDR3 region is CASSLPGTDEQYF. The CDR3 DNA reads as TGTGCCAGCAGCTTACCGGGGACAGACGAGCAGTACTTC.

This chain uses TRBV5-4 with TRBJ2-2, with TRBD1 identical over 9 bases. The CDR3 totals 15 residues. V shed 4 bases and J 6 bases; nucleotides not matched to a gene: 7. Looked up from germline, CDR1 is SGHNT and CDR2 is YYREEE (reference sequence). The CDR3 bases are TGTGCCAGCAGCAAGGGACAGGGCGTCGCCGGGGAGCTGTTTTTT. It yields the protein CASSKGQGVAGELFF.

This chain joins TRBV6-5 and TRBJ2-5; the D call may be TRBD1 or TRBD2 (7 bases each). The germline V gene encodes CDR1 MNHEY and CDR2 SVGAGI. Between the trimmed V and J ends, which lost 11 bases and 1 base, there was a span of 20 bases. The CDR3 has 15 residues. The chain's CDR3 is CAVRARGGSQETQYF. DNA of the CDR3: TGTGCCGTCAGAGCCAGGGGGGGATCCCAAGAGACCCAGTACTTC.

The V gene is TRBV5-4, the J gene TRBJ1-4, with TRBD1 as a possible D gene (5 bases). This CDR3 contains 18 residues. Germline assignment: CDR1 SGHNT and CDR2 YYREEE (reference sequence). V was trimmed by 2 bases and J by 0 bases, leaving 17 bases between them. This CDR3 reads CASSFGQGLPATNEKLFF. The CDR3 region has the DNA TGTGCCAGCAGCTTCGGGCAGGGCCTTCCTGCAACTAATGAAAAACTGTTTTTT. Supplemented by reference TRBV5-4 and TRBJ1-4, the full variable domain reads ETGVTQSPTHLIKTRGQQVTLRCSSQSGHNTVSWYQQALGQGPQFIFQYYREEENGRGNFPPRFSGLQFPNYSSELNVNALELDDSALYLCASSFGQGLPATNEKLFFGSGTQLSVL.

V is TRBV9 and J is TRBJ1-5; D is uncertain. Germline V gene sequence: CDR1 SGDLS, CDR2 YYNGEE. Trimming removed 4 bases at V and 0 bases at J, with 14 bases between. The CDR3 totals 16 residues. CDR3 region: CASSPTPGPSNQPQHF. CDR3 nucleotide sequence: TGTGCCAGCAGCCCCACACCCGGGCCTAGCAATCAGCCCCAGCATTTT. The whole variable domain, remainder taken from reference TRBV9 and TRBJ1-5, is DSGVTQTPKHLITATGQRVTLRCSPRSGDLSVYWYQQSLDQGLQFLIQYYNGEERAKGNILERFSAQQFPDLHSELNLSSLELGDSALYFCASSPTPGPSNQPQHFGDGTRLSIL.

The chain's CDR3 is CASSIRGRDRVKGYTF. CDR3 coding DNA: TGTGCCAGTAGTATTAGGGGCCGGGACAGGGTAAAAGGCTACACCTTC. The chain is built from TRBV19 and TRBJ1-2, with TRBD1 matching over 9 bases. Germline V lookup: CDR1 LNHDA, CDR2 SQIVND (reference sequence). This CDR3 contains 16 residues. Trimming at V came to 3 bases and at J to 8 bases, leaving 13 bases not matched to a gene. Full variable domain (outside the CDR3, taken from reference TRBV19 and TRBJ1-2): DGGITQSPKYLFRKEGQNVTLSCEQNLNHDAMYWYRQDPGQGLRLIYYSQIVNDFQKGDIAEGYSVSREKKESFPLTVTSAQKNPTAFYLCASSIRGRDRVKGYTFGSGTRLTVV.

This clone has just one count. The chain combines TRBV19 with TRBJ2-7, with a weak D call TRBD2 (6 bases). Germline values: CDR1 LNHDA, CDR2 SQIVND (reference sequence). The CDR3 is 15 amino acids. Trimming pared 3 bases from V and 7 bases from J, leaving 19 bases between. The CDR3 here is CASSILLRDPTEQYF. Here the CDR3 DNA reads TGTGCCAGTAGTATCCTCCTGCGGGACCCTACTGAGCAGTACTTC.

This sequence joins TRBV19 and TRBJ2-3; D may be TRBD1 (6 bases). Per germline, CDR1 LNHDA and CDR2 SQIVND (reference sequence). Between the trimmed V and J ends, which lost 6 bases and 2 bases, there was a span of 21 bases. This CDR3 has 17 amino acids. In DNA form, the CDR3 reads TGTGCCAGTAGCCTAGGGCCCAGGGGTGTCCTCACAGATACGCAGTATTTT. As protein: CASSLGPRGVLTDTQYF.

The chain has TRBV4-1 and TRBJ2-7; 9 nucleotides match TRBD2. V was pared by 2 bases and J by 6 bases, with 11 bases of the junction left unmatched. The CDR3 sequence is 16 residues long. Germline assignment: CDR1 MGHRA and CDR2 YSYEKL. CDR3 loop: CASSQRTGTSSCEQYF. CDR3 nucleotides: TGCGCCAGCAGCCAACGAACCGGGACTAGCTCGTGCGAGCAGTACTTC.

This clone was observed a few times. The V gene is TRBV19, the J gene TRBJ1-6; the D is unclear. This CDR3 spans 14 amino acids. In germline, CDR1 is LNHDA, CDR2 SQIVND (reference sequence). The V gene lost 3 bases and the J gene lost 10 bases, with 13 bases spanning the gap. The DNA of the CDR3 is TGTGCCAGTAGTATGGGCTTTCACGACTCACCCCTCCACTTT. This translates into CASSMGFHDSPLHF. Full variable domain (outside the CDR3, taken from reference TRBV19 and TRBJ1-6): DGGITQSPKYLFRKEGQNVTLSCEQNLNHDAMYWYRQDPGQGLRLIYYSQIVNDFQKGDIAEGYSVSREKKESFPLTVTSAQKNPTAFYLCASSMGFHDSPLHFGNGTRLTVT.

The chain has TRBV28 and TRBJ2-1; 7 positions match TRBD2. The V gene end was trimmed by 3 bases and the J gene end by 4 bases; junction bases not matched to a gene: 15. CDR3 size: 18 residues. Germline V lookup: CDR1 MDHEN, CDR2 SYDVKM. The DNA of the CDR3 is TGTGCCAGCAGTTTTCCATACCAGGGCGGGAGTGCTTACAATGAGCAGTTCTTC. This encodes CASSFPYQGGSAYNEQFF. The variable domain in full, completed from reference TRBV28 and TRBJ2-1, reads DVKVTQSSRYLVKRTGEKVFLECVQDMDHENMFWYRQDPGLGLRLIYFSYDVKMKEKGDIPEGYSVSREKKERFSLILESASTNQTSMYLCASSFPYQGGSAYNEQFFGPGTRLTVL.

The V call is TRBV19, the J call TRBJ1-2, with TRBD1 identical over 7 bases. The CDR3 has 15 amino acids. V was clipped by 8 bases and J by 0 bases; unmatched bases: 9. CDR1 is LNHDA, CDR2 SQIVND, per germline (reference sequence). The CDR3 bases are TGTGCCAGTCAGCCCTACAGGGGAACTAACTATGGCTACACCTTC. Translation gives CASQPYRGTNYGYTF.